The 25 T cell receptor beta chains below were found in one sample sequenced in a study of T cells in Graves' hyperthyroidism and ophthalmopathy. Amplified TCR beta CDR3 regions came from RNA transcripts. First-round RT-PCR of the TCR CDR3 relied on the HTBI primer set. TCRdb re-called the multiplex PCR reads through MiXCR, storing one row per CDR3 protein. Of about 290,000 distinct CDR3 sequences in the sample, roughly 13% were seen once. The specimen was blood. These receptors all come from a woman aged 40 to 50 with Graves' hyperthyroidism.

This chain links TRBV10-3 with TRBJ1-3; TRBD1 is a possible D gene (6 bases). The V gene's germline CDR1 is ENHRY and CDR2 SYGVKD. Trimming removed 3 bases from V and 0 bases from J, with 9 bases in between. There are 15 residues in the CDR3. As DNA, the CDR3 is TGTGCCATCAGTGACTTGGGACACTCTGGAAACACCATATATTTT. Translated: CAISDLGHSGNTIYF.

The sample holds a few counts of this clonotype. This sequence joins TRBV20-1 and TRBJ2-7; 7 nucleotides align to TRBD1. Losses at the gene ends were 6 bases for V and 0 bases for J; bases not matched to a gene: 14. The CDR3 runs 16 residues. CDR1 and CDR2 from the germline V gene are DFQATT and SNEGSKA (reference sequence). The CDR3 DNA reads TGCAGTGCACTTCATAGACAGGGACGAAACTCCTACGAGCAGTACTTC. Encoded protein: CSALHRQGRNSYEQYF.

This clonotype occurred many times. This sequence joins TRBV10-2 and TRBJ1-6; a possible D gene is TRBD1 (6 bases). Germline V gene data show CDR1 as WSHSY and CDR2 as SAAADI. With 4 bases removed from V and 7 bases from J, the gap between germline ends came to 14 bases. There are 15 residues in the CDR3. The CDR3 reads CASSGTGRTNSPLHF. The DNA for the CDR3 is TGCGCCAGCAGTGGAACAGGGCGGACAAATTCACCCCTCCACTTT.

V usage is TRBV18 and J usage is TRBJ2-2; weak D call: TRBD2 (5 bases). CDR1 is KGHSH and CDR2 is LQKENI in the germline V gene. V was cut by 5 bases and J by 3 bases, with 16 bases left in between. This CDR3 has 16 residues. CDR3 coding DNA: TGTGCCAGCTCAAAGTCCCTCATCGGGGACACCGGGGAGCTGTTTTTT. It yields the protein CASSKSLIGDTGELFF. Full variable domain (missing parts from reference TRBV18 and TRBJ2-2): NAGVMQNPRHLVRRRGQEARLRCSPMKGHSHVYWYRQLPEEGLKFMVYLQKENIIDESGMPKERFSAEFPKEGPSILRIQQVVRGDSAAYFCASSKSLIGDTGELFFGEGSRLTVL.

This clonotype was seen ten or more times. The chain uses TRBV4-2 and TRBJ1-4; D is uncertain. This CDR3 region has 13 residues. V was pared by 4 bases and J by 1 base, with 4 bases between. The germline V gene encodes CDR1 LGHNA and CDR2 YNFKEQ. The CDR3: CASSRETNEKLFF. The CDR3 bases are TGTGCCAGCAGCCGGGAAACTAATGAAAAACTGTTTTTT.

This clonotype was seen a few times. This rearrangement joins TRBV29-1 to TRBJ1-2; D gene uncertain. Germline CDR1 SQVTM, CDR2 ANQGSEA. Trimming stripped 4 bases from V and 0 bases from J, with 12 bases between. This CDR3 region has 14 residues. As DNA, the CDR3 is TGCAGCGTTGGGCCTCGACTCGCTAACTATGGCTACACCTTC. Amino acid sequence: CSVGPRLANYGYTF.

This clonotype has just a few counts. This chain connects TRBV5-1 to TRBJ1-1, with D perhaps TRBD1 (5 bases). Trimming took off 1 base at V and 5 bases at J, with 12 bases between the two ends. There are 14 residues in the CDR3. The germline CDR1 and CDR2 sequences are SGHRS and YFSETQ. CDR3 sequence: CASSLRQGRTEAFF. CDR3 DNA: TGCGCCAGCAGCTTGAGGCAGGGCCGTACTGAAGCTTTCTTT. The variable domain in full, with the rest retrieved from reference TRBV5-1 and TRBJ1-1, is KAGVTQTPRYLIKTRGQQVTLSCSPISGHRSVSWYQQTPGQGLQFLFEYFSETQRNKGNFPGRFSGRQFSNSRSEMNVSTLELGDSALYLCASSLRQGRTEAFFGQGTRLTVV.

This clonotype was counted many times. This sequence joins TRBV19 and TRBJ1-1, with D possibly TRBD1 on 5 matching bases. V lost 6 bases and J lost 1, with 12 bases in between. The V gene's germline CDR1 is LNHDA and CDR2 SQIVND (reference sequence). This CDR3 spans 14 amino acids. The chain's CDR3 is CASRLGRENTEAFF. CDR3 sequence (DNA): TGTGCCAGTAGGCTGGGACGGGAGAACACTGAAGCTTTCTTT.

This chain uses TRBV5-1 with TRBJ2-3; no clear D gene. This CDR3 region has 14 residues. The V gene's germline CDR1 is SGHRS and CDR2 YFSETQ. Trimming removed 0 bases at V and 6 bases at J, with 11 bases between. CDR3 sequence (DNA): TGCGCCAGCAGCTTGGCCCCCGTGTGGGATACGCAGTATTTT. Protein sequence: CASSLAPVWDTQYF.

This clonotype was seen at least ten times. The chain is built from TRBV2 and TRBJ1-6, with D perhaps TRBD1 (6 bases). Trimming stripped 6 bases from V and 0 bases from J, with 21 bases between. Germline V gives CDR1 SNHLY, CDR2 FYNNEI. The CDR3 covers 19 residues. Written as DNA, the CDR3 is TGTGCCAGCAGCGAGTCGGGGGCGACCTACAGCTCCTATAATTCACCCCTCCACTTT. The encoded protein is CASSESGATYSSYNSPLHF.

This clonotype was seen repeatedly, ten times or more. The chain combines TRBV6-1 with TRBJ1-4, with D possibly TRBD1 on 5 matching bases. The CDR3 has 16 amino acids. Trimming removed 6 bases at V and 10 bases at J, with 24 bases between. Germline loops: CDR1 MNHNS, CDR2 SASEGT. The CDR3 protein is CASSSMRDGMGGKLFF. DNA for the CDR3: TGTGCCAGCAGCTCTATGCGGGACGGCATGGGGGGAAAACTGTTTTTT.

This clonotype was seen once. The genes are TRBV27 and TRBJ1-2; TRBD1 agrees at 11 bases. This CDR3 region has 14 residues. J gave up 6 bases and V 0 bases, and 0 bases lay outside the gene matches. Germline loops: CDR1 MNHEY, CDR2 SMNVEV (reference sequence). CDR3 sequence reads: CASSLSDRGHGYTF. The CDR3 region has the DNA TGTGCCAGCAGTTTATCGGACAGGGGGCATGGCTACACCTTC.

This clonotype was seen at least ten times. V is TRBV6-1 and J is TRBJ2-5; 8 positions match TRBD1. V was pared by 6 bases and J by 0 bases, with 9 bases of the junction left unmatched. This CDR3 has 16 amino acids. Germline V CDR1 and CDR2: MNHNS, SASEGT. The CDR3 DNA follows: TGTGCCAGCAGCCCTAAAACAGGGGGAAACCAAGAGACCCAGTACTTC. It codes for CASSPKTGGNQETQYF.

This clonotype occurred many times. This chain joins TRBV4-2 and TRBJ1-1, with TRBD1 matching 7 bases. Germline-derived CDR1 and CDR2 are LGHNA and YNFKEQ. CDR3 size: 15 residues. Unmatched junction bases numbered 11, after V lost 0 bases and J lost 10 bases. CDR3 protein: CASSQELVNQGGAFF. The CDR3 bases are TGTGCCAGCAGCCAAGAGTTGGTCAACCAGGGGGGAGCTTTCTTT.

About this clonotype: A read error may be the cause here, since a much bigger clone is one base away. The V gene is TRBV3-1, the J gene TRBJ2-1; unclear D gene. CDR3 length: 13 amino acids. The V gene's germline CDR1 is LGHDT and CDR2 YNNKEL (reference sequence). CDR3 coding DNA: TGTCCCAGCAGCCAAGTCGGGTACAATGAGCAGTTCTTC. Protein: CPSSQVGYNEQFF.

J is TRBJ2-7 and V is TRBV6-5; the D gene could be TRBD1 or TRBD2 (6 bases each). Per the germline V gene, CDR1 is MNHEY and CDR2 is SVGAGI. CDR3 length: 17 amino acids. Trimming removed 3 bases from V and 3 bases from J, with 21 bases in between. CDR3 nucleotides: TGTGCCAGCAGTTATGGAGGGGGGATTATGGTCGGCTACGAGCAGTACTTC. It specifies CASSYGGGIMVGYEQYF.

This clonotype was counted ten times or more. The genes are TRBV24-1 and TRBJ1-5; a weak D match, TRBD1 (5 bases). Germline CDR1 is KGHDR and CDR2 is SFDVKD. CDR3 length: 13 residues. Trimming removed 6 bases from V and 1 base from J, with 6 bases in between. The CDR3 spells CATSSGSNQPQHF. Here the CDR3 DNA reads TGTGCCACCAGTTCAGGGAGCAATCAGCCCCAGCATTTT.

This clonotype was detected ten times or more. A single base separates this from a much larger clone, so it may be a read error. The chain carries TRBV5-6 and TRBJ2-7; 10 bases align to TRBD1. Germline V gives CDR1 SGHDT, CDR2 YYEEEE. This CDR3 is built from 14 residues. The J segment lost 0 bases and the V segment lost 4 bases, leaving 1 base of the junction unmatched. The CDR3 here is CASSRDRGSYEQYF. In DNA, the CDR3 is TGTGCCAGCAGCCGGGACAGGGGCTCCTACGAGCAGTACTTC.

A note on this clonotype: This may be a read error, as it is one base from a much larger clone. The CDR3 nucleotides read TGTGCCAGCAGCCCAACCTCGGGCCTGGACTCTGGAAGCACCATATATTTT. Residues: CASSPTSGLDSGSTIYF. The gene calls are TRBV7-2 and TRBJ1-3; D gene uncertain. Germline V gene sequence: CDR1 SGHTA, CDR2 FQGNSA. The CDR3 consists of 17 residues.

The CDR3 bases are TGTGCGGGCAATCGGGGACTAGGGGGGCTTTCCACAGATACGCAGTATTTT. Translation gives CAGNRGLGGLSTDTQYF. The rearrangement uses TRBV27 and TRBJ2-3; 8 bases fit TRBD2. CDR3 length equals 17 residues. Germline CDR1 reads MNHEY; CDR2 reads SMNVEV (reference sequence).

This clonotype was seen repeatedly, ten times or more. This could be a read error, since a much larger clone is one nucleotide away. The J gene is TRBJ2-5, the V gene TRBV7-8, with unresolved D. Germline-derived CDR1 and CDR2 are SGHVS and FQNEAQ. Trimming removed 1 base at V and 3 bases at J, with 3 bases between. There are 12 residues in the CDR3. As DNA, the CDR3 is TGTGCCAGCAGCTTAGTTGAAGAGACCCAGTACTTC. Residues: CASSLVEETQYF. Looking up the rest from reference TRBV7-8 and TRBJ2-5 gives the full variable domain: GAGVSQSPRYKVAKRGQDVALRCDPISGHVSLFWYQQALGQGPEFLTYFQNEAQLDKSGLPSDRFFAERPEGSVSTLKIQRTQQEDSAVYLCASSLVEETQYFGPGTRLLVL.

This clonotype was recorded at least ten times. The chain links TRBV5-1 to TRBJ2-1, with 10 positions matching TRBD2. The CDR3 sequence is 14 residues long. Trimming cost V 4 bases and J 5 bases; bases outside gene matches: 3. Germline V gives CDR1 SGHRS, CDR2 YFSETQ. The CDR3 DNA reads TGCGCCAGCAGCGTCCTAGCGGGGGACAATGAGCAGTTCTTC. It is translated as CASSVLAGDNEQFF.

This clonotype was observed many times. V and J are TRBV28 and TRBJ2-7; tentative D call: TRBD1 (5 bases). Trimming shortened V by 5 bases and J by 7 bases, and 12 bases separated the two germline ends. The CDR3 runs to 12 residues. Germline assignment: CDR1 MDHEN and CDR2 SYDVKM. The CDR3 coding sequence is TGTGCCAGCAGTGTCCCAGGGTGGGAGCAGTACTTC. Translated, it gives CASSVPGWEQYF.

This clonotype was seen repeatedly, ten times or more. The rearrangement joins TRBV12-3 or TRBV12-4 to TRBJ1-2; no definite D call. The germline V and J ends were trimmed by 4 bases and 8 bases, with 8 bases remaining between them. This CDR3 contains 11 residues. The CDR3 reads CASSSGQGYTF. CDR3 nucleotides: TGTGCCAGCAGTTCTGGGCAAGGCTACACCTTC.

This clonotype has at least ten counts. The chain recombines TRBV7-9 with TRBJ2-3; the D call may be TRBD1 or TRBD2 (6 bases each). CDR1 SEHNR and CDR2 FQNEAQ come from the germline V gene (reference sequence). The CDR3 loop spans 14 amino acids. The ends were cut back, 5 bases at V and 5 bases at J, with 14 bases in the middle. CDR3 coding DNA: TGTGCCAGCAGCCATCCACAGGGAGGAGATACGCAGTATTTT. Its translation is CASSHPQGGDTQYF.